This T cell receptor beta chain was recovered during a study of T cells in Graves' hyperthyroidism and ophthalmopathy. The length of the CDR3 is 16 residues. V was clipped by 5 bases and J by 1 base, with 16 bases between them. CDR1 is LNHDA and CDR2 is SQIVND in the germline V gene (reference sequence). Researchers barred patients who had uncontrolled infection, other autoimmune disease, pregnancy or lactation. Amplification of TCR beta CDR3 regions used RNA as the template. The HTBI primer set drove a first-round RT-PCR of the TCR CDR3. MiXCR, applied by TCRdb to the multiplex PCR reads, yields one record per CDR3 protein. The sample yields 490,000 or so distinct CDR3 sequences, about 20% seen once.

Material for sequencing was blood. This sequence was found in a man aged 35 to 55 with Graves' ophthalmopathy. The gene calls are TRBV19 and TRBJ2-3; TRBD2 is a possible D gene (6 bases). The CDR3 DNA sequence: TGTGCCAGTAGTTCCGCTGTAGCGGAAGGCACAGATACGCAGTATTTT. It yields the protein CASSSAVAEGTDTQYF.